This TCR beta chain was identified in a study of T cell repertoires in cytomegalovirus infection. Background on the study: CMV infection and matching HLA type were both indicated by public TCR beta signatures.

Notes on this clonotype: Its antigen is not identified.

TCRdb itself ran the reads through MiXCR, one entry per CDR3 protein. The sample records some 900,000 distinct CDR3 sequences, approximately 32% being singletons. The V end lost 2 bases, the J end lost 4 bases, and 17 bases lay between the germline ends. The CDR3 consists of 16 residues. Germline V gene sequence: CDR1 LNHDA, CDR2 SQIVND (reference sequence). This material consisted of cultured CD8+ T cells from PBMCs, taken from culture after CMV antigen stimulation. The sequence was obtained from a human donor in good health (CMV status not recorded). Some clones in this sample may be carry-over from other donors' samples. J is TRBJ1-1 and V is TRBV19, with a possible D match to TRBD1 (5 bases). CDR3 nucleotide sequence: TGTGCCAGTAGTATAAGGCCAGGGACGGAGAGCACTGAAGCTTTCTTT. This encodes CASSIRPGTESTEAFF.